This T cell receptor beta chain was obtained from a study of blood T cell repertoires in COVID-19. TCRdb keeps only in-frame clones here, not all; method: immunoSEQ multiplex PCR. The sample yields tens of thousands of clones, about 82% seen once. This clone appeared a single time. Germline V gives CDR1 SGHRS, CDR2 YFSETQ. This CDR3 spans 13 amino acids. Trimming left V 4 bases short and J 7 bases short, with 12 bases between. V is TRBV5-1 and J is TRBJ1-5, with TRBD1 as a possible D gene (6 bases). Sample: peripheral blood. This clonotype was sampled from a man between 65 and 79 years old with acute or convalescent COVID-19. The CDR3: CASSQQGEQPQHF. CDR3 nucleotides: TGCGCCAGCAGCCAACAGGGCGAACAGCCCCAGCATTTT.